Below are 22 T cell receptor beta chains sequenced from a single sample in a study of T cell repertoires in cytomegalovirus infection. What these receptors recognize is not known. TCRdb reanalysed the reads using MiXCR and keeps one entry per CDR3 protein. This repertoire shows 650,000 to 900,000 distinct CDR3 sequences, approximately 32% found once; its top ten account for around 13%. The sample consisted of cultured CD8+ T cells from PBMCs, taken from culture after CMV antigen stimulation. These receptor sequences come from a human donor in good health (CMV status not recorded). Some clones in this sample may be carry-over from other donors' samples.

This sequence joins TRBV6-6 and TRBJ2-1; 14 bases agree with TRBD2. Germline CDR1 reads MNHNY; CDR2 reads SVGAGI (reference sequence). Losses at the gene ends were 2 bases for V and 7 bases for J; bases not matched to a gene: 1. The CDR3 consists of 15 residues. CDR3 sequence reads: CASSYGTSGGNEQFF. CDR3 in DNA: TGTGCCAGCAGTTACGGGACTAGCGGGGGTAATGAGCAGTTCTTC.

This clonotype was counted a few times. This rearrangement joins TRBV28 to TRBJ1-2; D is possibly TRBD1 (6 bases). Germline V gene data show CDR1 as MDHEN and CDR2 as SYDVKM. Between the trimmed V and J ends, which lost 6 bases and 3 bases, there was a span of 20 bases. This CDR3 comprises 16 residues. The CDR3 DNA reads TGTGCCAGCAGCCGGGACAAGACAGCGATTCACTATGGCTACACCTTC. It translates to CASSRDKTAIHYGYTF.

The chain uses TRBV13 and TRBJ2-7; TRBD2 matches at 8 bases. CDR1 is PRHDT, CDR2 FYEKMQ, per germline (reference sequence). CDR3 length equals 14 residues. J was trimmed by 2 bases and V by 0 bases; bases with no gene match: 0. The CDR3 spells CASSLGLAAYEQYV. The CDR3 bases are TGTGCCAGCAGCTTAGGACTAGCGGCCTACGAGCAGTACGTC.

V gene TRBV20-1 combines with J gene TRBJ1-2; no clear D gene. CDR3 length equals 14 residues. The V gene lost 1 base and the J gene lost 5 bases, with 14 bases spanning the gap. Germline values: CDR1 DFQATT, CDR2 SNEGSKA (reference sequence). CDR3 nucleotide sequence: TGCAGTGCTAGAGCTGAATGGACGGAGTATGGCTACACCTTC. Translated: CSARAEWTEYGYTF.

With regard to this clonotype: Its ends do not fully match the called genes, so a read error is possible. The gene calls are TRBV4-1 and TRBJ2-5, with TRBD2 identical over 7 bases. The CDR3 runs 15 residues. Germline V gene lookup returns CDR1 MGHRA and CDR2 YSYEKL. CDR3 sequence: CASSQWVLAEETQYF. The DNA of the CDR3 is TGTGCCAGCAGCCAATGGGTCCTAGCGGAAGAGACCCAGTACTTC.

The rearrangement uses TRBV6-6 and TRBJ1-2; D might be TRBD1 (5 bases). This CDR3 contains 17 residues. The germline V gene has CDR1 MNHNY and CDR2 SVGAGI (reference sequence). With 0 bases removed from V and 3 bases from J, the gap between germline ends came to 17 bases. CDR3 bases: TGTGCCAGCAGTTACTCCGATCAGGGAGTGGATTACTATGGCTACACCTTC. Translated: CASSYSDQGVDYYGYTF.

This clonotype was observed a handful of times. CDR3 DNA sequence: TGTGCCAGCAGCTCACAGGTCTACGAGCAGTACGTC. Encoded protein: CASSSQVYEQYV. The chain combines TRBV11-2 with TRBJ2-7; TRBD1 might be the D (5 bases). Between the trimmed V and J ends, which lost 4 bases and 3 bases, there was a span of 7 bases. The CDR3 is 12 residues long. Germline V gives CDR1 SGHAT, CDR2 FQNNGV.

The chain links TRBV28 to TRBJ1-4; D is ambiguous. The CDR3 is 11 amino acids. Per germline, CDR1 MDHEN and CDR2 SYDVKM. Trimming pared 6 bases from V and 7 bases from J, leaving 6 bases between. As DNA, the CDR3 is TGTGCCAGCAGCCACTTTGAAAAACTGTTTTTT. Its translation: CASSHFEKLFF.

The CDR3 here is CASSSSGPGDTQYF. The CDR3 coding sequence is TGTGCCAGCAGCTCTAGCGGTCCCGGTGATACGCAGTATTTT. The gene calls are TRBV12-3 or TRBV12-4 and TRBJ2-3; 7 bases are a match to TRBD2. This CDR3 region has 14 residues. V trimming: 6 bases; J trimming: 6 bases; junction bases outside the gene matches: 9.

This clonotype has only a few counts. The gene calls are TRBV5-6 and TRBJ1-5; D might be TRBD1 (5 bases). V lost 4 bases and J lost 1, with 15 bases in between. The CDR3 runs to 16 residues. The V gene's germline CDR1 is SGHDT and CDR2 YYEEEE. The CDR3 DNA sequence: TGTGCCAGCAGCAGCCGGGGCAGGGACAGCAATCAGCCCCAGCATTTT. It encodes CASSSRGRDSNQPQHF.

This clonotype was seen many times. The chain carries TRBV7-9 and TRBJ2-1, with D unclear. Trimming pared 1 base from V and 3 bases from J, leaving 10 bases between. The CDR3 spans 15 residues. Germline V gives CDR1 SEHNR, CDR2 FQNEAQ (reference sequence). CDR3 nucleotides: TGTGCCAGCAGCTTAGGACCCCAGGACTACAATGAGCAGTTCTTC. Amino acids: CASSLGPQDYNEQFF.

This clonotype was counted a few times. The V and J genes are TRBV6-2 or TRBV6-3 and TRBJ2-1, with a tentative D call TRBD1 (6 bases). This CDR3 contains 14 residues. Germline CDR1 MNHEY, CDR2 SVGEGT. V shed 5 bases and J shed 9 bases, with 17 bases lying between them. CDR3 DNA sequence: TGTGCCAGCAGTACCCCGGGGCAGGGGATTGAGCAGTTCTTC. This codes for CASSTPGQGIEQFF.

In its sample, this clonotype was seen a few times. The chain joins TRBV7-9 to TRBJ1-1; D perhaps matches TRBD1 (5 bases). This CDR3 has 11 amino acids. The germline gives CDR1 SEHNR, CDR2 FQNEAQ (reference sequence). Trimming took off 11 bases at V and 3 bases at J, with 10 bases between the two ends. CDR3 in DNA: TGTGCCGGTGGGGGGGACACTGAAGCTTTCTTT. Its translation is CAGGGDTEAFF.

Many counts were recorded for this clonotype. The rearrangement links TRBV27 to TRBJ1-1, with TRBD1 identical over 8 bases. Looked up from germline, CDR1 is MNHEY and CDR2 is SMNVEV (reference sequence). Trimming cost V 0 bases and J 5 bases; bases outside gene matches: 5. The CDR3 runs to 15 residues. The CDR3 sequence: CASSLSRTGRTEAFF. DNA for the CDR3: TGTGCCAGCAGTTTATCCCGGACAGGGCGGACTGAAGCTTTCTTT.

The V gene is TRBV4-1, the J gene TRBJ2-3; the match to TRBD1 covers 9 bases. The CDR3 is made up of 16 amino acids. Germline V gene lookup returns CDR1 MGHRA and CDR2 YSYEKL. V was clipped by 4 bases and J by 2 bases; unmatched bases: 7. Here the CDR3 reads CASSLRQGGTTDTQYF. In DNA, the CDR3 is TGCGCCAGCAGCCTACGACAGGGGGGCACCACAGATACGCAGTATTTT.

The chain has TRBV27 and TRBJ1-1; possibly TRBD1 for D (5 bases). V was pared by 6 bases and J by 4 bases, with 15 bases between. Germline loops: CDR1 MNHEY, CDR2 SMNVEV (reference sequence). There are 14 residues in the CDR3. The CDR3 DNA sequence: TGTGCCAGCAGCGACCCCGACAGACCCACTGAAGCTTTCTTT. It encodes CASSDPDRPTEAFF.

This chain connects TRBV18 to TRBJ1-1, with 8 bases matching TRBD1. The CDR3 contains 15 residues. V dropped 3 bases and J dropped 5; count of bases not matched to a gene: 8. The germline V gene has CDR1 KGHSH and CDR2 LQKENI. As DNA, the CDR3 is TGTGCCAGCTCACCGATCTTAGACAGGGGAACTGAAGCTTTCTTT. Translated, it gives CASSPILDRGTEAFF.

The J gene is TRBJ2-2, the V gene TRBV6-1; D may be TRBD2 (5 bases). Germline loops: CDR1 MNHNS, CDR2 SASEGT. Deletions cut 7 bases from V and 7 bases from J, with 13 bases between. CDR3 size: 13 residues. The CDR3 DNA is TGTGCCAGCAACAGCGGCTGGGGCGGGGAGCTGTTTTTT. Its protein is CASNSGWGGELFF.

The table lists this clonotype with many counts. The chain is built from TRBV7-2 and TRBJ2-3; no clear D gene. The CDR3 length is 17 residues. The V gene's germline CDR1 is SGHTA and CDR2 FQGNSA. Trimming stripped 5 bases from V and 0 bases from J, with 18 bases between. Here the CDR3 reads CASSALAVIPSTDTQYF. Written as DNA, the CDR3 is TGTGCCAGCAGCGCCCTGGCGGTGATCCCTAGCACAGATACGCAGTATTTT.

V usage is TRBV13 and J usage is TRBJ2-5; no clear D gene. The germline V gene has CDR1 PRHDT and CDR2 FYEKMQ (reference sequence). V lost 0 bases and J lost 3, with 14 bases in between. The CDR3 runs 16 residues. This CDR3 reads CASSLGVAQGKETQYF. CDR3 nucleotide sequence: TGTGCCAGCAGCTTAGGCGTGGCTCAAGGAAAAGAGACCCAGTACTTC. Full variable domain (missing parts from reference TRBV13 and TRBJ2-5): AAGVIQSPRHLIKEKRETATLKCYPIPRHDTVYWYQQGPGQDPQFLISFYEKMQSDKGSIPDRFSAQQFSDYHSELNMSSLELGDSALYFCASSLGVAQGKETQYFGPGTRLLVL.

This clonotype was recorded only once. The junction does not match germline at one end; this may be a read error. The V gene is TRBV5-4, the J gene TRBJ1-1; TRBD1 aligns across 7 bases. Germline CDR1 reads SGHNT; CDR2 reads YYREEE (reference sequence). CDR3 length: 14 residues. As DNA, the CDR3 is TGTGCCAGCCGGGGCTCGACAGGGCACACTGAAGCTTGCTTT. Translated, it gives CASRGSTGHTEACF.

Note on this clonotype: Possible read error: a much larger clone is one base away. The rearrangement links TRBV7-8 to TRBJ2-1, with TRBD2 matching 10 bases. This CDR3 contains 15 residues. Germline values: CDR1 SGHVS, CDR2 FQNEAQ. Trimming removed 5 bases from V and 13 bases from J; junction bases left unmatched: 14. CDR3 protein: CASSVLAGALGDQFF. The CDR3, as DNA: TGTGCCAGCAGCGTCCTAGCGGGGGCTCTCGGGGACCAGTTCTTC.